This T cell receptor beta chain was identified during a study of cytomegalovirus exposure and HLA in healthy donors. The study's findings and limits: A later analysis found most CMV-associated TCR beta chains apparently HLA-restricted.

The V gene lost 2 bases and the J gene lost 2 bases, with 10 bases spanning the gap. The CDR3 is 15 residues long. The germline V gene encodes CDR1 KGHSH and CDR2 LQKENI. PCR involved 60 Vbeta and 13 Jbeta primers. Method: immunoSEQ multiplex PCR; TCRdb's copy keeps in-frame clones and lacks some. This repertoire shows some 96,000 clones, approximately 79% found once; its top ten account for under 20%. For this clone: Its antigen is undetermined.

Sequencing used PBMCs. This receptor was taken from a woman aged 60 to 75 in good health and CMV-seropositive. The chain has TRBV18 and TRBJ2-1, with a weak D call TRBD2 (6 bases). This chain's CDR3 is CASSPLEGTYNEQFF. Here the CDR3 DNA reads TGTGCCAGCTCACCATTGGAGGGAACCTACAATGAGCAGTTCTTC.